This T cell receptor beta chain originates from a study of chemoradiotherapy in HPV16-positive cancers. This CDR3 has 15 amino acids. Between the trimmed V and J ends, which lost 2 bases and 2 bases, there was a span of 13 bases. CDR1 is MNHEY, CDR2 SVGAGI, per germline. Study findings and constraints: Functional assays defining HPV-specific T cells used only two HPV16-positive patients.

Comments on this clone: Its antigen is currently unknown.

The method was immunoSEQ multiplex PCR; TCRdb's version includes in-frame clones alone and lacks a portion of them. The data show some 10,000 clones, with 60% to 75% seen just once and over 9% held by the top ten. The chain couples TRBV6-5 to TRBJ2-7; D is possibly TRBD1 (5 bases). This receptor was taken from a human donor with HPV-associated anogenital cancer. Sequencing was performed on tumor tissue, taken from a patient who underwent chemoradiotherapy. CDR3 coding DNA: TGTGCCAGCAGTTACGGGGCAGGCGCCACCTACGAGCAGTACTTC. Its translation is CASSYGAGATYEQYF.